The next 7 T cell receptor beta chains were all read from a single sample in a study of shared clonotypes between healthy human individuals. Method: immunoSEQ multiplex PCR; TCRdb's copy keeps in-frame clones and lacks some. The sample consists of around 600,000 clones, about 96% of them appearing once. The sample taken for sequencing was naive CD4+ T cells sorted from blood. Subset: CD45RA+ positively selected. Receptor source: a woman under 40 in good health.

In DNA form, the CDR3 reads TGTGCCAGCACCTTCACGGGCAGGGGCACTGAAGCTTTCTTT. Its translation: CASTFTGRGTEAFF. The chain carries TRBV2 and TRBJ1-1; possibly TRBD1 for D (6 bases). CDR3 size: 14 residues. The V and J ends lost 7 bases and 4 bases respectively, with 16 bases between them. Germline CDR1 and CDR2: SNHLY and FYNNEI.

This clone has only one observation. The V call is TRBV4-1, the J call TRBJ1-6; D may be TRBD1 (5 bases). The ends were cut back, 0 bases at V and 6 bases at J, with 18 bases in the middle. Germline V lookup: CDR1 MGHRA, CDR2 YSYEKL. The CDR3 runs 18 residues. The CDR3 nucleotides are TGCGCCAGCAGCCAAGACGGAGGGGCGGGCAGGGTTAATTCACCCCTCCACTTT. It is translated as CASSQDGGAGRVNSPLHF.

V usage is TRBV19 and J usage is TRBJ2-1; 9 positions match TRBD2. Germline CDR1 reads LNHDA; CDR2 reads SQIVND (reference sequence). The CDR3 is made up of 15 amino acids. J was trimmed by 2 bases and V by 4 bases; bases with no gene match: 3. The CDR3 region has the DNA TGTGCCAGTAGTAGAGCGGGAGGAGCCTACAATGAGCAGTTCTTC. Encoded protein: CASSRAGGAYNEQFF.

The rearrangement links TRBV5-4 to TRBJ2-3; TRBD2 agrees at 7 bases. The CDR3 spans 16 residues. Germline V lookup: CDR1 SGHNT, CDR2 YYREEE (reference sequence). J lost 6 bases, V lost 3 bases, and 13 bases had no gene match. The CDR3 reads CASSSLGGTNLDTQYF. The CDR3 coding sequence is TGTGCCAGCAGCTCCCTCGGGGGGACGAACCTCGATACGCAGTATTTT.

The rearrangement links TRBV28 to TRBJ2-1; a weak D match, TRBD1 (7 bases). This CDR3 region has 15 residues. V was cut by 6 bases and J by 6 bases, with 18 bases left in between. Germline V CDR1 and CDR2: MDHEN, SYDVKM. CDR3 sequence reads: CASSIVDREANEQFF. The CDR3 DNA follows: TGTGCCAGCAGCATAGTAGACAGGGAGGCCAATGAGCAGTTCTTC.

V usage is TRBV7-9 and J usage is TRBJ1-1; D is undetermined. The CDR3 extends over 14 amino acids. The V gene's germline CDR1 is SEHNR and CDR2 FQNEAQ (reference sequence). The ends were cut back, 1 base at V and 1 base at J, with 7 bases in the middle. The CDR3 here is CASSLGQKNTEAFF. As DNA, the CDR3 is TGTGCCAGCAGCTTAGGGCAGAAGAACACTGAAGCTTTCTTT. Filled out from reference TRBV7-9 and TRBJ1-1, the complete variable domain reads DTGVSQNPRHKITKRGQNVTFRCDPISEHNRLYWYRQTLGQGPEFLTYFQNEAQLEKSRLLSDRFSAERPKGSFSTLEIQRTEQGDSAMYLCASSLGQKNTEAFFGQGTRLTVV.

The rearrangement uses TRBV4-1 and TRBJ2-5, with 13 bases that match TRBD2. CDR1 and CDR2 (germline): MGHRA, YSYEKL. CDR3 length: 20 residues. J lost 6 bases, V lost 0 bases, and 16 bases had no gene match. The CDR3 loop is CASSQELRTSGRSVVKTQYF. The CDR3, as DNA: TGCGCCAGCAGCCAAGAGTTGAGGACTAGCGGGAGATCGGTGGTGAAGACCCAGTACTTC.